These 29 T cell receptor beta chains were all obtained from the same sample, sequenced in a study of Graves' ophthalmopathy and Graves' hyperthyroidism. RNA transcripts were the template, and TCR beta CDR3 regions were amplified from them. The authors performed first-round RT-PCR with HTBI primers and then a second-round multiplex PCR. TCRdb redid the calling of the multiplex PCR reads with MiXCR, one entry per CDR3 protein. This sample yields 200,000 to 250,000 distinct CDR3 sequences, of which about 47% are seen a single time; roughly 50% belongs to the top ten. Sequenced input: peripheral blood. These receptors were taken from an adult man with Graves' ophthalmopathy.

The rearrangement links TRBV7-9 to TRBJ2-2, with 7 bases fitting TRBD2. There are 17 residues in the CDR3. Germline trimming cut 5 bases from V and 0 bases from J; bases unmatched to any gene: 9. In germline, CDR1 is SEHNR, CDR2 FQNEAQ (reference sequence). CDR3 residues: CASSREAGTANTGELFF. CDR3 coding DNA: TGTGCCAGCAGCCGGGAGGCGGGGACGGCGAACACCGGGGAGCTGTTTTTT.

V and J are TRBV7-9 and TRBJ2-5; the match to TRBD2 covers 7 bases. V gave up 6 bases and J gave up 0 bases; unmatched junction bases: 7. Germline values: CDR1 SEHNR, CDR2 FQNEAQ (reference sequence). The CDR3 extends over 15 amino acids. The CDR3, as DNA: TGTGCCAGCAGTCTGCTCGGGGGGTACCAAGAGACCCAGTACTTC. This gives the protein CASSLLGGYQETQYF.

The V call is TRBV7-2, the J call TRBJ2-7; TRBD1 matches at 9 bases. Germline assignment: CDR1 SGHTA and CDR2 FQGNSA. Trimming removed 3 bases from V and 2 bases from J; junction bases left unmatched: 5. CDR3 length equals 15 residues. CDR3 DNA sequence: TGTGCCAGCAGCTTTACCGGGACAGGGCCCTACGAGCAGTACTTC. Translated, it gives CASSFTGTGPYEQYF. Full variable domain (remainder filled in from reference TRBV7-2 and TRBJ2-7): GAGVSQSPSNKVTEKGKDVELRCDPISGHTALYWYRQSLGQGLEFLIYFQGNSAPDKSGLPSDRFSAERTGGSVSTLTIQRTQQEDSAVYLCASSFTGTGPYEQYFGPGTRLTVT.

This clonotype was seen a few times. The rearrangement uses TRBV12-3 or TRBV12-4 and TRBJ2-7; 14 bases line up with TRBD2. The CDR3 is 13 residues long. J gave up 6 bases and V 5 bases, and 0 bases lay outside the gene matches. The CDR3 spells CASSGLAGGEQYF. CDR3 in DNA: TGTGCCAGCAGTGGACTAGCGGGAGGCGAGCAGTACTTC.

In its sample, this clonotype was seen many times. The rearrangement links TRBV7-9 to TRBJ1-1; D remains unclear. The CDR3 spans 12 residues. V was trimmed by 0 bases and J by 7 bases, leaving 6 bases between them. Germline V lookup: CDR1 SEHNR, CDR2 FQNEAQ (reference sequence). As DNA, the CDR3 is TGTGCCAGCAGCTTAGCAGGGCTTGAAGCTTTCTTT. This translates into CASSLAGLEAFF.

The V call is TRBV12-3 or TRBV12-4, the J call TRBJ2-2; D is uncertain. The V end lost 5 bases, the J end lost 7 bases, and 8 bases lay between the germline ends. There are 12 residues in the CDR3. DNA for the CDR3: TGTGCCAGCAGTGGCATAGTCGGGGAGCTGTTTTTT. Protein sequence: CASSGIVGELFF.

The J gene is TRBJ2-5, the V gene TRBV4-2, with D possibly matching TRBD1 (6 bases). V lost 0 bases to trimming and J lost 2 bases, with 16 bases between them. Germline CDR1 reads LGHNA; CDR2 reads YNFKEQ. This CDR3 is 17 amino acids long. This CDR3 reads CASSQDGTGRGQETQYF. The CDR3 DNA follows: TGTGCCAGCAGCCAAGATGGTACAGGGCGTGGACAAGAGACCCAGTACTTC.

The chain employs TRBV2 and TRBJ2-6; 8 bases map to TRBD1. V shed 5 bases, J shed 0 bases, and the junction held 6 bases outside the gene matches. CDR1 is SNHLY, CDR2 FYNNEI, per germline. CDR3 length: 17 residues. CDR3: CASSLDRASSGANVLTF. CDR3 DNA: TGTGCCAGCAGTCTGGACAGGGCTAGCTCTGGGGCCAACGTCCTGACTTTC.

V usage is TRBV7-8 and J usage is TRBJ1-1, with 9 nucleotides matching TRBD1. Germline-derived CDR1 and CDR2 are SGHVS and FQNEAQ. The CDR3 sequence is 16 residues long. The V segment lost 1 base and the J segment 6 bases; nucleotides outside the gene matches: 9. CDR3 region: CASSLVGTGRLAEAFF. CDR3 bases: TGTGCCAGCAGCTTAGTCGGGACAGGGAGGCTCGCTGAAGCTTTCTTT.

The V call is TRBV2, the J call TRBJ1-2; D gene uncertain. The CDR3 length is 15 residues. V lost 6 bases and J lost 4, with 18 bases in between. Germline lookup yields CDR1 SNHLY and CDR2 FYNNEI. As DNA, the CDR3 is TGTGCCAGCAGCCCCCGGACTAGCGGGATCTATGGCTACACCTTC. Its translation: CASSPRTSGIYGYTF. Complete variable domain (other parts from reference TRBV2 and TRBJ1-2): EPEVTQTPSHQVTQMGQEVILRCVPISNHLYFYWYRQILGQKVEFLVSFYNNEISEKSEIFDDQFSVERPDGSNFTLKIRSTKLEDSAMYFCASSPRTSGIYGYTFGSGTRLTVV.

Of note for this clonotype: Given a much more abundant clone one base away, this may be a read error. CDR3 amino acids: CASSDAGVYGDTF. As DNA, the CDR3 is TGCGCCAGCAGTGACGCAGGGGTCTATGGCGACACCTTC. The V gene is TRBV10-2, the J gene TRBJ1-2, with D tentatively TRBD1 (6 bases). Germline V gene sequence: CDR1 WSHSY, CDR2 SAAADI. The CDR3 is 13 amino acids.

This clonotype has just a few counts. V and J are TRBV29-1 and TRBJ2-7; 8 bases are shared with TRBD1. This CDR3 contains 12 residues. Germline V gene data show CDR1 as SQVTM and CDR2 as ANQGSEA. Unmatched junction bases numbered 7, after V lost 7 bases and J lost 5 bases. Written as DNA, the CDR3 is TGCAGCGCCGCCGGACAGGGAAACGAGCAGTACTTC. This gives the protein CSAAGQGNEQYF.

This sequence joins TRBV29-1 and TRBJ1-1, with 8 bases that match TRBD1. The CDR3 length is 13 residues. Germline V gene lookup returns CDR1 SQVTM and CDR2 ANQGSEA. V was pared by 5 bases and J by 1 base, with 3 bases of the junction left unmatched. The CDR3: CSVRQGRNTEAFF. The CDR3 nucleotides are TGCAGCGTTCGACAGGGGCGGAACACTGAAGCTTTCTTT.

The table lists this clonotype with a few counts. The V gene is TRBV7-2, the J gene TRBJ1-3, with D possibly being TRBD1 (6 bases). V dropped 4 bases and J dropped 0 bases, with 13 bases sitting between them. This CDR3 comprises 16 residues. Germline assignment: CDR1 SGHTA and CDR2 FQGNSA. This CDR3 reads CASSSRTAISGNTIYF. Written as DNA, the CDR3 is TGTGCCAGCAGCTCGAGGACAGCGATCTCTGGAAACACCATATATTTT.

This clonotype was found a few times. The genes are TRBV20-1 and TRBJ1-1; no reliable D call. The V and J ends lost 8 bases and 1 base respectively, with 11 bases between them. This CDR3 region has 12 residues. CDR1 and CDR2 from the germline V gene are DFQATT and SNEGSKA (reference sequence). CDR3 residues: CSFTRGNTEAFF. CDR3 sequence (DNA): TGCAGTTTCACCAGAGGGAACACTGAAGCTTTCTTT.

This rearrangement joins TRBV12-3 or TRBV12-4 to TRBJ1-5; D is undetermined. Trimming stripped 3 bases from V and 6 bases from J, with 6 bases between. The CDR3 sequence is 12 residues long. Here the CDR3 reads CASSFRGQPQHF. The CDR3, as DNA: TGTGCCAGCAGTTTCCGGGGTCAGCCCCAGCATTTT.

This rearrangement joins TRBV2 to TRBJ2-7; 14 bases match TRBD2. Trimming took 6 bases from V and 7 from J; bases not matched to a gene: 11. CDR3 length: 16 residues. CDR1 and CDR2 (germline): SNHLY, FYNNEI. The CDR3, as DNA: TGTGCCAGCAGCCCCGGACTAGCGGGAGGTTGGGTGGAGCAGTACTTC. This codes for CASSPGLAGGWVEQYF.

The chain is built from TRBV5-4 and TRBJ2-5; D not certain. Per the germline V gene, CDR1 is SGHNT and CDR2 is YYREEE (reference sequence). CDR3 length: 14 residues. Between the trimmed V and J ends, which lost 0 bases and 3 bases, there was a span of 9 bases. The CDR3 region has the DNA TGTGCCAGCAGCTTGGGCGTGAGAGAAGAGACCCAGTACTTC. Amino acid sequence: CASSLGVREETQYF. The whole variable domain, filled in from reference TRBV5-4 and TRBJ2-5, reads ETGVTQSPTHLIKTRGQQVTLRCSSQSGHNTVSWYQQALGQGPQFIFQYYREEENGRGNFPPRFSGLQFPNYSSELNVNALELDDSALYLCASSLGVREETQYFGPGTRLLVL.

The V gene is TRBV2, the J gene TRBJ2-2; perhaps TRBD2 as D (7 bases). The germline CDR1 and CDR2 sequences are SNHLY and FYNNEI. CDR3 length: 15 amino acids. The germline V and J ends were trimmed by 7 bases and 4 bases, with 16 bases remaining between them. CDR3 residues: CASTPGRGPTGELFF. The CDR3 region has the DNA TGTGCCAGCACCCCGGGGCGGGGGCCCACCGGGGAGCTGTTTTTT.

The chain is built from TRBV12-3 or TRBV12-4 and TRBJ1-3; TRBD1 agrees at 9 bases. Trimming cost V 6 bases and J 2 bases; bases outside gene matches: 14. This CDR3 comprises 18 residues. The CDR3 nucleotides are TGTGCCAGCAGCTCAACACCCGCGGGACAGGGAACTGGAAACACCATATATTTT. The encoded protein is CASSSTPAGQGTGNTIYF.

This chain links TRBV7-8 with TRBJ2-1, with D hard to call. Germline-derived CDR1 and CDR2 are SGHVS and FQNEAQ. The CDR3 is 12 residues long. V lost 4 bases and J lost 7, with 8 bases in between. The CDR3 DNA reads TGTGCCAGCAGCTCGATGGGGAATGAGCAGTTCTTC. Protein: CASSSMGNEQFF. The full variable domain, rest sourced from reference TRBV7-8 and TRBJ2-1, is GAGVSQSPRYKVAKRGQDVALRCDPISGHVSLFWYQQALGQGPEFLTYFQNEAQLDKSGLPSDRFFAERPEGSVSTLKIQRTQQEDSAVYLCASSSMGNEQFFGPGTRLTVL.

This clonotype has just a few counts. The genes are TRBV20-1 and TRBJ2-1; 7 nucleotides align to TRBD2. CDR1 DFQATT and CDR2 SNEGSKA come from the germline V gene (reference sequence). The CDR3 runs to 16 residues. V shed 2 bases and J 0 bases; nucleotides not matched to a gene: 7. This CDR3 reads CSARSRLADSYNEQFF. The CDR3 nucleotides read TGCAGTGCTAGATCACGACTAGCCGACTCCTACAATGAGCAGTTCTTC.

Concerning this clonotype itself: At one of its ends the junction is not consistent with the germline gene, which may arise from a read error. The chain uses TRBV7-8 and TRBJ1-5; D call uncertain. Germline-derived CDR1 and CDR2 are SGHVS and FQNEAQ. CDR3 length equals 17 residues. CDR3 protein: CASSQAPWSNLNQPQHF. The CDR3 DNA reads TGCGCCAGCAGCCAAGCCCCTTGGTCAAATCTAAATCAGCCCCAGCATTTT.

The rearrangement uses TRBV10-3 and TRBJ2-5; the D call may be TRBD1 or TRBD2 (5 bases each). Germline assignment: CDR1 ENHRY and CDR2 SYGVKD. The CDR3 covers 15 residues. The V and J ends lost 5 bases and 4 bases respectively, with 17 bases between them. This chain's CDR3 is CAISFGAGGGETQYF. The CDR3 DNA reads TGTGCCATCAGTTTCGGGGCAGGAGGAGGAGAGACCCAGTACTTC.

The gene calls are TRBV20-1 and TRBJ2-3, with unresolved D. This CDR3 is 11 amino acids long. Germline CDR1 DFQATT, CDR2 SNEGSKA (reference sequence). The CDR3 DNA follows: TGCACTCCGAACCAACCAGATACGCAGTATTTT. Its translation is CTPNQPDTQYF.

V and J are TRBV27 and TRBJ2-2; 10 nucleotides align to TRBD1. CDR1 is MNHEY, CDR2 SMNVEV, per germline (reference sequence). The CDR3 length is 19 residues. After removal of 9 bases from V and 0 bases from J, the junction contained 16 bases not matched to a gene. The CDR3 DNA follows: TGTGCCAGACCGGCTGGTGACAGGGGGCTGTTCGCGAACACCGGGGAGCTGTTTTTT. It codes for CARPAGDRGLFANTGELFF.

This chain connects TRBV4-1 to TRBJ2-7; no clear D gene. The CDR3 is 14 residues long. The germline V and J ends were trimmed by 3 bases and 1 base, with 10 bases remaining between them. Germline V gene sequence: CDR1 MGHRA, CDR2 YSYEKL. CDR3 sequence reads: CASSQLGKSYEQYF. The CDR3 bases are TGCGCCAGCAGCCAGTTGGGCAAATCCTACGAGCAGTACTTC.

J is TRBJ2-5 and V is TRBV20-1, with a tentative D call TRBD2 (6 bases). Germline CDR1 is DFQATT and CDR2 is SNEGSKA (reference sequence). The V end was cut by 0 bases, the J end by 6 bases, with 14 bases between. The CDR3 runs 14 residues. This CDR3 is CSAREGGGSKTQYF. DNA of the CDR3: TGCAGTGCTAGAGAAGGTGGAGGGAGTAAGACCCAGTACTTC.

J is TRBJ2-7 and V is TRBV29-1, with D tentatively TRBD2 (5 bases). CDR3 length: 14 residues. The germline gives CDR1 SQVTM, CDR2 ANQGSEA. CDR3 nucleotides: TGCAGTTACTCGAGGGCAGGTCGGGGCTACGAGCAGTACTTC. Translating it yields CSYSRAGRGYEQYF.